Below are 22 T cell receptor beta chains sequenced from a single sample in a study of T cells after yellow fever vaccination. TCRdb analysed the 5' RACE reads with MiXCR anew, one entry per CDR3 protein. The data contain 110,000 to 150,000 distinct CDR3 sequences, under 7% of them seen just once; the ten biggest clones take up more than 0.6%. The sequencing used CD4+ T cells sorted from PBMCs, collected 10 days after the yellow fever booster vaccination. Source of these receptors: a man aged 25 to 40 who received the YFV17D yellow fever vaccine.

This clonotype was counted many times. The chain has TRBV5-1 and TRBJ2-6, with 8 bases aligning to TRBD1. Germline V gene sequence: CDR1 SGHRS, CDR2 YFSETQ. Trimming cost V 4 bases and J 1 base; bases outside gene matches: 7. The CDR3 contains 17 residues. CDR3 sequence (DNA): TGCGCCAGCAGCATAACAGGGGGATTATCTGGGGCCAACGTCCTGACTTTC. It is translated as CASSITGGLSGANVLTF.

This clonotype was counted at least ten times. The chain has TRBV9 and TRBJ2-1, with 11 positions matching TRBD2. Germline V gene lookup returns CDR1 SGDLS and CDR2 YYNGEE. The CDR3 sequence is 17 residues long. V was clipped by 0 bases and J by 2 bases; unmatched bases: 4. The CDR3 coding sequence is TGTGCCAGCAGCGTAGCACTAGCGGGAGTAACCTACAATGAGCAGTTCTTC. Its translation: CASSVALAGVTYNEQFF.

This clonotype was counted at least ten times. The rearrangement joins TRBV5-1 to TRBJ2-1, with 8 bases matching TRBD2. Germline V gene data show CDR1 as SGHRS and CDR2 as YFSETQ. Losses at the gene ends were 5 bases for V and 6 bases for J; bases not matched to a gene: 16. CDR3 length equals 17 residues. The CDR3 DNA is TGCGCCAGCAGATCGGTTGAGCGGGAGTTCCGTTCCAATGAGCAGTTCTTC. The encoded protein is CASRSVEREFRSNEQFF.

This clonotype was seen at least ten times. The gene calls are TRBV7-8 and TRBJ2-5; D may be TRBD1 (6 bases). Per germline, CDR1 SGHVS and CDR2 FQNEAQ. The CDR3 runs to 15 residues. V gave up 3 bases and J gave up 1 base, with 12 bases separating them. The CDR3 region has the DNA TGTGCCAGCAGCTTTACAGGGCCCTTCCAAGAGACCCAGTACTTC. The encoded protein is CASSFTGPFQETQYF. The variable domain in full, completed from reference TRBV7-8 and TRBJ2-5, reads GAGVSQSPRYKVAKRGQDVALRCDPISGHVSLFWYQQALGQGPEFLTYFQNEAQLDKSGLPSDRFFAERPEGSVSTLKIQRTQQEDSAVYLCASSFTGPFQETQYFGPGTRLLVL.

Only a few counts were recorded for this clonotype. V usage is TRBV20-1 and J usage is TRBJ2-1, with 10 positions matching TRBD2. V gave up 1 base and J gave up 6 bases; unmatched junction bases: 9. This CDR3 comprises 16 residues. CDR1 is DFQATT, CDR2 SNEGSKA, per germline (reference sequence). The CDR3 loop reads CSARGFSGRIGNEQFF. Here the CDR3 DNA reads TGCAGTGCTAGAGGCTTTAGCGGGAGGATCGGCAATGAGCAGTTCTTC.

This clonotype was found many times. The chain recombines TRBV7-8 with TRBJ1-5; 7 nucleotides align to TRBD1. J lost 9 bases, V lost 5 bases, and 10 bases had no gene match. The length of the CDR3 is 14 residues. Germline CDR1 and CDR2: SGHVS and FQNEAQ. CDR3 amino acids: CASSATGSNVPQHF. CDR3 DNA: TGTGCCAGCAGCGCGACAGGGTCAAACGTGCCCCAGCATTTT.

As regards this clonotype: This may stem from a read error, because a much larger clone lies one nucleotide away. The chain employs TRBV20-1 and TRBJ2-1, with D maybe TRBD2 (6 bases). The CDR3 is made up of 16 amino acids. Germline CDR1 and CDR2: DFQATT and SNEGSKA (reference sequence). The germline V and J ends were trimmed by 2 bases and 10 bases, with 24 bases remaining between them. The CDR3 nucleotides read TGCAGTGCTAGACAATCCTTAGCGGTCATGGAGGAGGAGCAGTTCTTC. Translation gives CSARQSLAVMEEEQFF.

The chain is built from TRBV6-5 and TRBJ1-1, with TRBD1 as a possible D gene (5 bases). The V end lost 4 bases, the J end lost 3 bases, and 15 bases lay between the germline ends. The CDR3 contains 15 residues. Germline V gives CDR1 MNHEY, CDR2 SVGAGI. The CDR3, as DNA: TGTGCCAGCAGTTTCGACTCCGGGACTCACACTGAAGCTTTCTTT. Its translation is CASSFDSGTHTEAFF.

This clonotype has at least ten counts. The CDR3 sequence: CASSERATPSYNEQFF. The DNA for the CDR3 is TGCGCCAGCAGTGAACGGGCAACCCCCTCCTACAATGAGCAGTTCTTC. The chain joins TRBV10-1 to TRBJ2-1, with unresolved D. The V gene's germline CDR1 is WNHNN and CDR2 SYGVQD (reference sequence). The CDR3 consists of 16 residues. Between the trimmed V and J ends, which lost 3 bases and 0 bases, there was a span of 12 bases.

This clonotype appeared many times. This chain joins TRBV29-1 and TRBJ2-1, with 13 bases that match TRBD2. CDR1 SQVTM and CDR2 ANQGSEA come from the germline V gene. Trimming took 7 bases from V and 9 from J; bases not matched to a gene: 6. The CDR3 is 13 residues long. The CDR3 reads CSGGLAGVTEQFF. Written as DNA, the CDR3 is TGCAGCGGTGGACTAGCGGGAGTAACTGAGCAGTTCTTC.

This clonotype was found many times. The chain couples TRBV5-6 to TRBJ2-2; D unclear. The CDR3 length is 16 residues. CDR1 is SGHDT, CDR2 YYEEEE, per germline. Trimming removed 1 base at V and 5 bases at J, with 15 bases between. The CDR3 DNA reads as TGTGCCAGCAGCTTGTGGGCTAGTTTAGTGACCGGGGAGCTGTTTTTT. Protein product: CASSLWASLVTGELFF.

The CDR3 DNA reads as TGTGCCAGTAGTATGACTCGGAGCAATGAGCAGTTCTTC. Translated: CASSMTRSNEQFF. The genes are TRBV19 and TRBJ2-1; no reliable D call. The CDR3 length is 13 residues. The germline gives CDR1 LNHDA, CDR2 SQIVND (reference sequence). V was cut by 3 bases and J by 6 bases, with 9 bases left in between. Full variable domain (remainder filled in from reference TRBV19 and TRBJ2-1): DGGITQSPKYLFRKEGQNVTLSCEQNLNHDAMYWYRQDPGQGLRLIYYSQIVNDFQKGDIAEGYSVSREKKESFPLTVTSAQKNPTAFYLCASSMTRSNEQFFGPGTRLTVL.

This clonotype was observed many times. V is TRBV7-8 and J is TRBJ1-3; D is perhaps TRBD1 (5 bases). This CDR3 is 15 amino acids long. Trimming took off 1 base at V and 4 bases at J, with 11 bases between the two ends. CDR1 and CDR2 (germline): SGHVS, FQNEAQ. CDR3 sequence reads: CASSLVGGYGNTIYF. In nucleotides, the CDR3 is TGTGCCAGCAGCTTAGTCGGGGGATACGGAAACACCATATATTTT. Using reference TRBV7-8 and TRBJ1-3 for the parts outside the CDR3, the full variable domain is GAGVSQSPRYKVAKRGQDVALRCDPISGHVSLFWYQQALGQGPEFLTYFQNEAQLDKSGLPSDRFFAERPEGSVSTLKIQRTQQEDSAVYLCASSLVGGYGNTIYFGEGSWLTVV.

At least ten counts were recorded for this clonotype. This chain uses TRBV9 with TRBJ1-3; D remains ambiguous. The germline V gene has CDR1 SGDLS and CDR2 YYNGEE. Trimming shortened V by 4 bases and J by 4 bases, and 9 bases separated the two germline ends. The CDR3 runs 13 residues. The CDR3 is CASSKTQGNTIYF. In DNA form, the CDR3 reads TGTGCCAGCAGCAAGACACAGGGAAACACCATATATTTT.

In its sample, this clonotype was seen many times. The CDR3: CASSRGLAGTPYEQYF. The DNA of the CDR3 is TGTGCCAGCAGCCGAGGACTAGCGGGGACCCCCTACGAGCAGTACTTC. The rearrangement links TRBV7-9 to TRBJ2-7; 12 nucleotides match TRBD2. After removal of 5 bases from V and 2 bases from J, the junction contained 7 bases not matched to a gene. From germline, CDR1 is SEHNR and CDR2 FQNEAQ (reference sequence). The CDR3 extends over 16 amino acids.

This clonotype appeared many times. The V and J genes are TRBV20-1 and TRBJ2-7; D ambiguous. CDR1 DFQATT and CDR2 SNEGSKA come from the germline V gene (reference sequence). Deletions cut 6 bases from V and 1 base from J, with 10 bases between. The CDR3 is 12 amino acids. The DNA for the CDR3 is TGCAGTGCCACACTGAATTCCTACGAGCAGTACTTC. Protein sequence: CSATLNSYEQYF.

This clonotype has just a few counts. The gene calls are TRBV20-1 and TRBJ2-1, with 9 bases matching TRBD1. CDR1 DFQATT and CDR2 SNEGSKA come from the germline V gene (reference sequence). The CDR3 has 15 amino acids. V was pared by 1 base and J by 7 bases, with 8 bases of the junction left unmatched. The CDR3 region is CSARAPTGGGNEQFF. The CDR3 nucleotides are TGCAGTGCTAGAGCCCCGACAGGGGGTGGTAATGAGCAGTTCTTC.

This clonotype was counted many times. The CDR3 region is CASSYSRSSTDTQYF. CDR3 DNA: TGTGCCAGCAGTTACTCCAGATCTAGCACAGATACGCAGTATTTT. This chain connects TRBV6-5 to TRBJ2-3; unclear D gene. V was clipped by 0 bases and J by 0 bases, with 7 bases between them. This CDR3 region has 15 residues. Germline loops: CDR1 MNHEY, CDR2 SVGAGI.

This clonotype was detected many times. The chain joins TRBV10-3 to TRBJ2-3; TRBD2 matches at 12 bases. The CDR3 covers 15 residues. Per the germline V gene, CDR1 is ENHRY and CDR2 is SYGVKD. Losses at the gene ends were 6 bases for V and 5 bases for J; bases not matched to a gene: 6. The CDR3 sequence is CAIRDPGLAGDTQYF. The DNA for the CDR3 is TGTGCCATCAGAGACCCGGGACTAGCGGGAGATACGCAGTATTTT.

This clonotype was observed many times. The chain links TRBV12-3 or TRBV12-4 to TRBJ2-1; 12 nucleotides align to TRBD1. The trim removed 6 bases at V and 12 bases at J, leaving 18 bases unmatched. The CDR3 length is 17 residues. CDR3 DNA sequence: TGTGCCAGCAGGGCTATCGGGACAGGGGGCGCGTCACCTGCGCAGTTCTTC. Its protein is CASRAIGTGGASPAQFF.

The chain recombines TRBV20-1 with TRBJ2-1; D unclear. V was cut by 3 bases and J by 4 bases, with 10 bases left in between. Germline CDR1 DFQATT, CDR2 SNEGSKA (reference sequence). The CDR3 consists of 13 residues. The CDR3 DNA reads as TGCAGTGCTAGGAGCAGCCAGTACAATGAGCAGTTCTTC. It is translated as CSARSSQYNEQFF.

Ten or more counts support this clonotype. The chain carries TRBV5-4 and TRBJ2-5, with TRBD1 matching 11 bases. The CDR3 extends over 13 amino acids. Germline V lookup: CDR1 SGHNT, CDR2 YYREEE (reference sequence). J lost 7 bases, V lost 4 bases, and 3 bases had no gene match. CDR3 sequence: CASSEGQGGTQYF. In DNA, the CDR3 is TGTGCCAGCAGCGAGGGACAGGGGGGGACCCAGTACTTC.